These 15 T cell receptor beta chains share one sample of origin, sequenced in a study of T cells in tumors after PD-1 blockade. Using immunoSEQ multiplex PCR, the repertoire was profiled, and TCRdb retains in-frame clones only, with some absent. The sample has 12,000 to 15,000 clones; roughly two thirds are singletons. The sequencing used tumor tissue, collected after anti-PD-1 treatment. The receptors stem from a human donor with cutaneous squamous cell carcinoma.

V usage is TRBV7-8 and J usage is TRBJ1-2; TRBD1 might be the D (6 bases). V shed 7 bases and J shed 6 bases, with 24 bases lying between them. Germline CDR1 SGHVS, CDR2 FQNEAQ. The CDR3 runs 16 residues. In DNA, the CDR3 is TGTGCCAGCAACAAAAACGGGGGCACCTCCTCCGATGGCTACACCTTC. Amino acid sequence: CASNKNGGTSSDGYTF.

The V gene is TRBV2, the J gene TRBJ2-7; TRBD2 matches 11 bases. This CDR3 is built from 16 residues. CDR1 is SNHLY, CDR2 FYNNEI, per germline. J was trimmed by 0 bases and V by 10 bases; bases with no gene match: 11. The CDR3 nucleotides are TGTGCCAACCGTGGACTAGCGGGTCTGAGCTCCTACGAGCAGTACTTC. Protein: CANRGLAGLSSYEQYF.

This clone was seen a handful of times. V and J are TRBV4-2 and TRBJ2-2; D call uncertain. The CDR3 has 17 amino acids. CDR1 and CDR2 (germline): LGHNA, YNFKEQ. Trimming took 5 bases from V and 6 from J, leaving 22 bases between them. CDR3 in DNA: TGTGCCAGCAGCTCAAGTGGTAGTCGAAGGAATGCCGGGGAGCTGTTTTTT. The encoded protein is CASSSSGSRRNAGELFF.

This chain uses TRBV5-4 with TRBJ2-2; 9 bases are a match to TRBD2. Germline V lookup: CDR1 SGHNT, CDR2 YYREEE (reference sequence). The V segment lost 6 bases and the J segment 4 bases; nucleotides outside the gene matches: 13. The CDR3 length is 17 residues. The CDR3 loop is CASMIYSGRMSTGELFF. The CDR3 DNA reads TGTGCCAGCATGATATATAGCGGGAGAATGAGCACCGGGGAGCTGTTTTTT.

As for this clone: The germline gene is not matched at one end of the junction; a read error may be the cause. The V and J genes are TRBV18 and TRBJ2-7, with 11 bases identical to TRBD1. The CDR3 runs 15 residues. The germline V gene encodes CDR1 KGHSH and CDR2 LQKENI. This CDR3 is CTSSPRTGGRYEQYF. As DNA, the CDR3 is TGTACCAGCTCGCCAAGGACAGGGGGCAGGTACGAGCAGTACTTC.

The sample holds a few counts of this clone. This chain links TRBV18 with TRBJ2-2; D is unresolved. The CDR3 is made up of 14 amino acids. In germline, CDR1 is KGHSH, CDR2 LQKENI. The V gene lost 4 bases and the J gene lost 1 base, with 7 bases spanning the gap. The CDR3 nucleotides are TGTGCCAGCTCACGAGACAAGAACACCGGGGAGCTGTTTTTT. Protein sequence: CASSRDKNTGELFF.

The chain links TRBV7-2 to TRBJ2-3, with D perhaps matching TRBD1 or TRBD2 (6 bases each). V lost 7 bases, J lost 2 bases, and 13 bases lay in between. The CDR3 has 14 amino acids. CDR1 is SGHTA, CDR2 FQGNSA, per germline. The CDR3 sequence is CASTPGGFTDTQYF. For the CDR3, the DNA is TGTGCCAGCACCCCCGGGGGCTTCACAGATACGCAGTATTTT.

The chain recombines TRBV19 with TRBJ2-5; 13 bases agree with TRBD2. Germline V gene lookup returns CDR1 LNHDA and CDR2 SQIVND (reference sequence). V was pared by 6 bases and J by 0 bases, with 1 base of the junction left unmatched. The CDR3 consists of 15 residues. CDR3 sequence (DNA): TGTGCCAGTAGCGGACTAGCGGGGGACCAAGAGACCCAGTACTTC. Amino acids: CASSGLAGDQETQYF.

The chain employs TRBV5-5 and TRBJ1-6; 9 bases fit TRBD1. The J segment lost 9 bases and the V segment lost 7 bases, leaving 8 bases of the junction unmatched. The CDR3 has 14 residues. Germline V gene lookup returns CDR1 SGHKS and CDR2 YYEKEE (reference sequence). The CDR3 is CASGGQGIASPLHF. CDR3 nucleotide sequence: TGTGCCAGCGGGGGACAGGGAATAGCTTCACCCCTCCACTTT.

This clone was seen more than once but under ten times. The CDR3 here is CASSLFHSGRNTEAFF. CDR3 nucleotides: TGTGCCAGCAGTTTATTTCATTCAGGGAGGAACACTGAAGCTTTCTTT. This chain links TRBV27 with TRBJ1-1; tentative D call: TRBD1 (5 bases). CDR3 length: 16 amino acids. V was clipped by 1 base and J by 1 base, with 13 bases between them. CDR1 is MNHEY, CDR2 SMNVEV, per germline (reference sequence).

This chain connects TRBV7-8 to TRBJ2-1; D perhaps matches TRBD1 (8 bases). CDR3 length equals 14 residues. Germline V lookup: CDR1 SGHVS, CDR2 FQNEAQ. V was trimmed by 5 bases and J by 7 bases, leaving 15 bases between them. The CDR3 is CASSNTQGGNEQFF. CDR3 sequence (DNA): TGTGCCAGCAGCAATACACAGGGGGGGAATGAGCAGTTCTTC.

The CDR3 DNA is TGTGCCAGCAGCTTATGGTGGGGGGGTAACAATGAGCAGTTCTTC. Translated, it gives CASSLWWGGNNEQFF. The genes are TRBV7-2 and TRBJ2-1; 7 nucleotides match TRBD2. J was trimmed by 5 bases and V by 2 bases; bases with no gene match: 6. From germline, CDR1 is SGHTA and CDR2 FQGNSA. The CDR3 covers 15 residues.

The chain carries TRBV5-1 and TRBJ2-2; D may be TRBD1 or TRBD2 (6 bases each). The germline gives CDR1 SGHRS, CDR2 YFSETQ. This CDR3 spans 16 amino acids. Trimming took 0 bases from V and 4 from J, leaving 13 bases between them. This chain's CDR3 is CASSLEGGGRTGELFF. CDR3 bases: TGCGCCAGCAGCTTGGAAGGTGGGGGGCGCACCGGGGAGCTGTTTTTT.

This chain links TRBV4-1 with TRBJ2-7, with 7 positions matching TRBD2. The CDR3 spans 15 residues. Germline CDR1 MGHRA, CDR2 YSYEKL. Trimming took 0 bases from V and 3 from J; bases not matched to a gene: 5. The CDR3 region has the DNA TGCGCCAGCAGCCAAGAGCGGGGGATTTACTACGAGCAGTACTTC. Translating it yields CASSQERGIYYEQYF.

This clone is deemed medium-sized. The chain recombines TRBV6-6 with TRBJ2-1; 11 bases map to TRBD2. Per germline, CDR1 MNHNY and CDR2 SVGAGI (reference sequence). J lost 8 bases, V lost 6 bases, and 15 bases had no gene match. This CDR3 contains 17 residues. CDR3 protein: CASRRGVAGGPRDEQFF. In DNA, the CDR3 is TGTGCCAGCAGGCGAGGGGTAGCGGGAGGGCCTAGGGATGAGCAGTTCTTC.